The 29 T cell receptor beta chains below all came from one sample that was sequenced in a study of T-cell reconstitution after alpha-beta-depleted transplantation in children. Unique molecular identifiers were built into the TCRbeta library. TCRdb re-derived calls from the PCR reads in MiXCR, one entry per CDR3 protein. The sample holds about 400,000 distinct CDR3 sequences, 13% seen once. The sequencing used PBMCs, collected from the stem cell graft. The receptors were sampled from a human donor who donated a stem cell graft to a child with Fanconi anemia.

This clonotype has just a few counts. The chain carries TRBV6-2 or TRBV6-3 and TRBJ2-1; possibly TRBD2 for D (5 bases). V lost 6 bases and J 12 bases, leaving 12 bases between the germline ends. CDR1 and CDR2 (germline): MNHEY, SVGEGT. The CDR3 has 11 residues. The CDR3, as DNA: TGTGCCAGCAGCGACCGACTAAGGCAGTTCTTC. It yields the protein CASSDRLRQFF.

This clonotype was detected many times. The chain recombines TRBV7-2 with TRBJ1-1; D unclear. Germline CDR1 reads SGHTA; CDR2 reads FQGNSA. This CDR3 has 13 amino acids. V lost 2 bases to trimming and J lost 10 bases, with 14 bases between them. The CDR3 DNA is TGTGCCAGCAGCTTACGGGCCGCAGGTTCAGCTTTCTTT. Its translation is CASSLRAAGSAFF.

This clonotype has a count of ten or more. J is TRBJ2-2 and V is TRBV5-1, with no clear D. This CDR3 has 14 amino acids. Germline loops: CDR1 SGHRS, CDR2 YFSETQ. The germline V and J ends were trimmed by 2 bases and 2 bases, with 7 bases remaining between them. This CDR3 is CASSLLANTGELFF. The CDR3 DNA reads TGCGCCAGCAGCTTACTGGCTAACACCGGGGAGCTGTTTTTT.

The V and J genes are TRBV20-1 and TRBJ2-5; a possible D gene is TRBD2 (5 bases). The CDR3 length is 15 residues. V lost 4 bases and J lost 2, with 17 bases in between. Germline CDR1 and CDR2: DFQATT and SNEGSKA (reference sequence). DNA of the CDR3: TGCAGTGCTACAAGCGGTCACGAAGTGCAAGAGACCCAGTACTTC. It specifies CSATSGHEVQETQYF.

This clonotype was detected only a few times. The chain links TRBV19 to TRBJ1-1, with D perhaps TRBD1 (6 bases). The length of the CDR3 is 14 residues. The V and J ends lost 6 bases and 3 bases respectively, with 14 bases between them. Per germline, CDR1 LNHDA and CDR2 SQIVND (reference sequence). CDR3 DNA sequence: TGTGCCAGTAGGCAACAGGGTTTGTACACTGAAGCTTTCTTT. Translated, it gives CASRQQGLYTEAFF.

The rearrangement uses TRBV27 and TRBJ1-1; D not certain. The CDR3 length is 15 residues. In germline, CDR1 is MNHEY, CDR2 SMNVEV (reference sequence). V shed 7 bases and J shed 5 bases, with 20 bases lying between them. The CDR3 DNA sequence: TGTGCCAGCACACCCGCGATAGGGCTGAGGACTGAAGCTTTCTTT. Translating it yields CASTPAIGLRTEAFF.

This clonotype occurred many times. For the CDR3, the DNA is TGTGCCAGCAGTTACGGGTGGACAGGGGGCCCAAACTATGGCTACACCTTC. Protein product: CASSYGWTGGPNYGYTF. The V call is TRBV6-5, the J call TRBJ1-2, with 11 bases identical to TRBD1. Germline loops: CDR1 MNHEY, CDR2 SVGAGI. The CDR3 has 17 residues. The trim removed 2 bases at V and 2 bases at J, leaving 7 bases unmatched.

The chain links TRBV11-1 to TRBJ2-3; tentatively, D is TRBD2 (6 bases). CDR3 length: 15 residues. Germline lookup yields CDR1 SGHAT and CDR2 FQDESV (reference sequence). The ends were cut back, 5 bases at V and 2 bases at J, with 14 bases in the middle. The CDR3 protein is CASSLRRGATDTQYF. In DNA form, the CDR3 reads TGTGCCAGCAGCCTTAGGCGGGGAGCCACAGATACGCAGTATTTT.

A few counts support this clonotype. V is TRBV5-5 and J is TRBJ2-5, with D tentatively TRBD1 (6 bases). CDR1 is SGHKS, CDR2 YYEKEE, per germline (reference sequence). There are 15 residues in the CDR3. Trimming removed 4 bases from V and 5 bases from J, with 18 bases in between. This CDR3 reads CASSVGPQGSETQYF. In DNA form, the CDR3 reads TGTGCCAGCAGCGTGGGCCCTCAGGGGTCGGAGACCCAGTACTTC.

This clonotype was observed a handful of times. CDR3 sequence (DNA): TGTGCCAGCTCGAGAGAGACAGGGGTCCTCCTTATGAACACTGAAGCTTTCTTT. This codes for CASSRETGVLLMNTEAFF. V is TRBV12-3 or TRBV12-4 and J is TRBJ1-1; 8 bases align to TRBD1. The length of the CDR3 is 18 residues. V was pared by 8 bases and J by 0 bases, with 17 bases of the junction left unmatched.

This clonotype came up a few times. The rearrangement joins TRBV2 to TRBJ2-3, with 7 bases fitting TRBD2. Germline V gene lookup returns CDR1 SNHLY and CDR2 FYNNEI. V lost 1 base and J lost 7; bases outside the gene matches: 11. The CDR3 extends over 16 amino acids. CDR3 bases: TGTGCCAGCAGTGAAGATAGCGGGTCACCAGTATATACGCAGTATTTT. This encodes CASSEDSGSPVYTQYF.

In this sample, this clonotype turned up a few times. The rearrangement uses TRBV5-1 and TRBJ1-1, with D unclear. CDR1 and CDR2 from the germline V gene are SGHRS and YFSETQ. Between the trimmed V and J ends, which lost 5 bases and 4 bases, there was a span of 15 bases. This CDR3 comprises 14 residues. The DNA of the CDR3 is TGCGCCAGCAGTCCCCTTACAGCAGTCACTGAAGCTTTCTTT. This encodes CASSPLTAVTEAFF.

The chain uses TRBV12-5 and TRBJ2-3, with 7 positions matching TRBD1. Germline V gives CDR1 LGHNT, CDR2 FRNRAP. The V gene end was trimmed by 1 base and the J gene end by 4 bases; junction bases not matched to a gene: 11. This CDR3 has 17 residues. DNA of the CDR3: TGTGCTAGTGGTTTGGGACGAGGGGGCCTGGGCCCAGATACGCAGTATTTT. Its protein product is CASGLGRGGLGPDTQYF.

This clonotype was found a few times. The chain uses TRBV4-3 and TRBJ1-1; 10 positions agree with TRBD1. Germline CDR1 LGHNA, CDR2 YSLEER. The CDR3 has 15 amino acids. V lost 1 base and J lost 6; bases outside the gene matches: 5. The CDR3 is CASSQGGQGYSEAFF. CDR3 bases: TGCGCCAGCAGCCAAGGGGGACAGGGGTACTCTGAAGCTTTCTTT.

This chain links TRBV4-3 with TRBJ2-7; D uncertain. The germline V gene has CDR1 LGHNA and CDR2 YSLEER. This CDR3 spans 14 amino acids. Between the trimmed V and J ends, which lost 0 bases and 6 bases, there was a span of 12 bases. CDR3 protein: CASSQDIEVGEQYV. The CDR3 DNA follows: TGCGCCAGCAGCCAAGACATCGAGGTAGGCGAGCAGTACGTC.

This clonotype was recorded at least ten times. This chain connects TRBV16 to TRBJ2-7, with 8 bases that match TRBD1. The germline V gene encodes CDR1 KGHSY and CDR2 FQNENV. V shed 1 base and J 9 bases; nucleotides not matched to a gene: 5. This CDR3 comprises 13 residues. CDR3 nucleotides: TGTGCCAGCAGCCAATTTGGACAGGGACGGCAGTACGTC. This gives the protein CASSQFGQGRQYV.

The chain has TRBV12-3 or TRBV12-4 and TRBJ2-1; TRBD1 matches at 9 bases. V was pared by 8 bases and J by 7 bases, with 12 bases of the junction left unmatched. This CDR3 has 15 residues. CDR3 region: CASSSFGDRENEQFF. The CDR3 nucleotides are TGTGCCAGCTCCTCCTTTGGGGACAGGGAAAATGAGCAGTTCTTC.

The chain couples TRBV5-1 to TRBJ1-1; D gene ambiguous. The CDR3 is made up of 14 amino acids. V was shortened by 4 bases and J by 2 bases, with 12 bases between the two germline ends. Germline V gives CDR1 SGHRS, CDR2 YFSETQ. The CDR3 DNA reads as TGCGCCAGCAGCCCGAAAGAAACCAACACTGAAGCTTTCTTT. This translates into CASSPKETNTEAFF. Full variable domain (rest looked up from reference TRBV5-1 and TRBJ1-1): KAGVTQTPRYLIKTRGQQVTLSCSPISGHRSVSWYQQTPGQGLQFLFEYFSETQRNKGNFPGRFSGRQFSNSRSEMNVSTLELGDSALYLCASSPKETNTEAFFGQGTRLTVV.

This clonotype was seen many times. V gene TRBV9 combines with J gene TRBJ1-2; 7 bases are a match to TRBD1. Germline values: CDR1 SGDLS, CDR2 YYNGEE. Germline trimming cut 4 bases from V and 0 bases from J; bases unmatched to any gene: 6. This CDR3 comprises 15 residues. CDR3 DNA: TGTGCCAGCAGCTCGGGACAGCTAGCTAACTATGGCTACACCTTC. Amino acid sequence: CASSSGQLANYGYTF.

V is TRBV12-3 or TRBV12-4 and J is TRBJ1-1, with 9 positions matching TRBD1. Trimming removed 4 bases from V and 0 bases from J; junction bases left unmatched: 9. This CDR3 is built from 17 residues. The CDR3 reads CASSWSGTGYLNTEAFF. CDR3 sequence (DNA): TGTGCCAGCAGTTGGTCCGGGACAGGGTACTTGAACACTGAAGCTTTCTTT.

This clonotype has just a few counts. The genes are TRBV2 and TRBJ2-7; 8 nucleotides match TRBD1. The V gene's germline CDR1 is SNHLY and CDR2 FYNNEI. Germline trimming cut 8 bases from V and 0 bases from J; bases unmatched to any gene: 3. CDR3 length: 13 residues. Here the CDR3 reads CASRQGPSYEQYV. The CDR3, as DNA: TGTGCCAGCCGACAGGGGCCCTCCTACGAGCAGTACGTC.

This clonotype showed up just a few times. The chain joins TRBV3-1 to TRBJ2-5; no clear D gene. The CDR3 is 12 amino acids. The germline V gene encodes CDR1 LGHDT and CDR2 YNNKEL (reference sequence). V was cut by 4 bases and J by 5 bases, with 8 bases left in between. CDR3 nucleotide sequence: TGTGCCAGCAGCCTAACGCGGGAGACCCAGTACTTC. Encoded protein: CASSLTRETQYF.

The gene calls are TRBV30 and TRBJ2-1; 11 positions match TRBD2. The germline V gene has CDR1 GTSNPN and CDR2 SVGIG (reference sequence). V trimming: 2 bases; J trimming: 9 bases; junction bases outside the gene matches: 6. The CDR3 loop spans 14 amino acids. The CDR3: CAWSTVAGGGEQFF. The CDR3, as DNA: TGTGCCTGGAGTACGGTAGCGGGGGGGGGTGAGCAGTTCTTC.

The chain recombines TRBV20-1 with TRBJ2-1; D is uncertain. Trimming stripped 0 bases from V and 2 bases from J, with 8 bases between. CDR1 is DFQATT and CDR2 is SNEGSKA in the germline V gene (reference sequence). This CDR3 is 14 amino acids long. DNA of the CDR3: TGCAGTGCTAGAGAGGAGCGTACCTACAATGAGCAGTTCTTC. This codes for CSAREERTYNEQFF.

In this sample, this clonotype turned up a few times. V and J are TRBV20-1 and TRBJ1-1; the D gene is possibly TRBD1 (5 bases). CDR1 is DFQATT and CDR2 is SNEGSKA in the germline V gene (reference sequence). The length of the CDR3 is 13 residues. V was cut by 6 bases and J by 5 bases, with 16 bases left in between. The CDR3 nucleotides are TGCAGTGCCGCCGGGACGGGACGTACTGAAGCTTTCTTT. Its translation: CSAAGTGRTEAFF.

The chain joins TRBV7-9 to TRBJ2-1; tentatively, D is TRBD1 (6 bases). Trimming took off 5 bases at V and 4 bases at J, with 15 bases between the two ends. The germline V gene has CDR1 SEHNR and CDR2 FQNEAQ (reference sequence). CDR3 size: 15 residues. CDR3 in amino acids: CASSHQRQDYNEQFF. CDR3 nucleotide sequence: TGTGCCAGCAGCCATCAAAGACAGGATTACAATGAGCAGTTCTTC.

The chain is built from TRBV12-3 or TRBV12-4 and TRBJ1-6; 8 bases line up with TRBD1. CDR3 length: 14 residues. With 7 bases clipped from V and 7 bases from J, the junction kept 6 bases outside the gene matches. In DNA form, the CDR3 reads TGTGCCAGCATTTCACGACAGGGGAATTCACCCCTCCACTTT. Protein sequence: CASISRQGNSPLHF.

The chain joins TRBV25-1 to TRBJ1-2, with a tentative D call TRBD1 (5 bases). Germline-derived CDR1 and CDR2 are MGHDK and SYGVNS. The V and J ends lost 3 bases and 8 bases respectively, with 22 bases between them. The CDR3 covers 16 residues. The CDR3 coding sequence is TGTGCCAGCAGTGAGAGCCGGGACGTGCGTTTAGGCGGCTACACCTTC. Residues: CASSESRDVRLGGYTF.

In this sample, this clonotype turned up once. The chain joins TRBV30 to TRBJ2-6; a weak D match, TRBD1 (6 bases). The length of the CDR3 is 17 residues. V gave up 3 bases and J gave up 2 bases, with 17 bases separating them. The germline CDR1 and CDR2 sequences are GTSNPN and SVGIG (reference sequence). The CDR3, as DNA: TGTGCCTGGAGCAATCGAGGGGGATTGGCTGGGGCCAACGTCCTGACTTTC. Protein product: CAWSNRGGLAGANVLTF.